Following are 8 T cell receptor beta chains from one sample sequenced in a study of OX40 agonist ivuxolimab in advanced cancers. Only in-frame clones appear in the TCRdb table, and some are missing; sequencing was by immunoSEQ multiplex PCR. The table shows some 63,000 clones, with roughly 93% occurring only once. Sequencing used CD4+ or CD8+ T cells sorted from blood, obtained in a trial of the OX40 agonist ivuxolimab. All receptors come from an adult with an advanced solid tumor such as melanoma, head and neck, liver or kidney cancer.

The rearrangement uses TRBV6-1 and TRBJ2-7, with D perhaps matching TRBD1 (6 bases). V was shortened by 2 bases and J by 4 bases, with 12 bases between the two germline ends. The V gene's germline CDR1 is MNHNS and CDR2 SASEGT. This CDR3 contains 14 residues. CDR3 nucleotide sequence: TGTGCCAGCAGTGAACTGGGGGCGGGTTACGAGCAGTACTTC. It codes for CASSELGAGYEQYF.

This chain uses TRBV5-6 with TRBJ1-1; D ambiguous. The germline CDR1 and CDR2 sequences are SGHDT and YYEEEE. This CDR3 region has 12 residues. The V end was cut by 0 bases, the J end by 5 bases, with 5 bases between. The CDR3: CASSLGPTEAFF. Written as DNA, the CDR3 is TGTGCCAGCAGCTTGGGACCGACTGAAGCTTTCTTT. Using reference TRBV5-6 and TRBJ1-1 for the parts outside the CDR3, the full variable domain is DAGVTQSPTHLIKTRGQQVTLRCSPKSGHDTVSWYQQALGQGPQFIFQYYEEEERQRGNFPDRFSGHQFPNYSSELNVNALLLGDSALYLCASSLGPTEAFFGQGTRLTVV.

The V and J genes are TRBV7-9 and TRBJ2-1, with TRBD1 as a possible D gene (7 bases). This CDR3 has 15 amino acids. V lost 2 bases and J 3 bases, leaving 11 bases between the germline ends. Germline CDR1 reads SEHNR; CDR2 reads FQNEAQ (reference sequence). CDR3 in DNA: TGTGCCAGCAGCTTACCCCAGGGGGGCTACAATGAGCAGTTCTTC. It yields the protein CASSLPQGGYNEQFF.

The J gene is TRBJ1-5, the V gene TRBV27; no clear D. This CDR3 is built from 14 residues. Germline values: CDR1 MNHEY, CDR2 SMNVEV (reference sequence). V was clipped by 3 bases and J by 2 bases, with 8 bases between them. CDR3 amino acids: CASSFGQGNQPQHF. CDR3 in DNA: TGTGCCAGCAGTTTCGGTCAGGGCAATCAGCCCCAGCATTTT.

V is TRBV9 and J is TRBJ2-5; tentatively, D is TRBD1 (5 bases). Trimming stripped 0 bases from V and 1 base from J, with 7 bases between. Germline-derived CDR1 and CDR2 are SGDLS and YYNGEE. The CDR3 consists of 14 residues. CDR3 sequence: CASSVETGQETQYF. Here the CDR3 DNA reads TGTGCCAGCAGCGTAGAAACAGGCCAAGAGACCCAGTACTTC.

The chain joins TRBV28 to TRBJ1-2, with no clear D. Germline CDR1 reads MDHEN; CDR2 reads SYDVKM. Deletions cut 6 bases from V and 7 bases from J, with 12 bases between. The CDR3 extends over 12 amino acids. CDR3 DNA: TGTGCCAGCAGGTTACGTACCACTGGCTACACCTTC. The encoded protein is CASRLRTTGYTF.

This clone occurred a few times. The genes are TRBV25-1 and TRBJ2-3; unclear D gene. The germline gives CDR1 MGHDK, CDR2 SYGVNS. The length of the CDR3 is 15 residues. Trimming pared 2 bases from V and 5 bases from J, leaving 14 bases between. In DNA, the CDR3 is TGTGCCAGCAGTGAACTCTTGAGTATGGGAGATACGCAGTATTTT. It encodes CASSELLSMGDTQYF.

In nucleotides, the CDR3 is TGTGCCAGCAGTCCGGTTCTCTATGGAAACACCATATATTTT. Its protein is CASSPVLYGNTIYF. The chain joins TRBV27 to TRBJ1-3, with D unresolved. CDR1 is MNHEY, CDR2 SMNVEV, per germline (reference sequence). The CDR3 spans 14 residues. V was trimmed by 5 bases and J by 3 bases, leaving 11 bases between them.